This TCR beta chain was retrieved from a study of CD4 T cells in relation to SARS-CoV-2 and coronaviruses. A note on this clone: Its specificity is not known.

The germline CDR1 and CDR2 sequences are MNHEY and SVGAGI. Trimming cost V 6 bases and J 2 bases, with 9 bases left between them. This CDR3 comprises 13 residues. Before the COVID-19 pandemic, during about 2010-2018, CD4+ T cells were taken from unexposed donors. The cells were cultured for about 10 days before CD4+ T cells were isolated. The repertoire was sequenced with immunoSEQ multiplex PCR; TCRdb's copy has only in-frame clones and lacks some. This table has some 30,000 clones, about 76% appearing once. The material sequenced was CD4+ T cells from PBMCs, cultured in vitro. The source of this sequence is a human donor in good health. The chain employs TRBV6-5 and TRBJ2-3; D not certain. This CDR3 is CASRPSYTDTQYF. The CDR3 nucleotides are TGTGCCAGCAGACCCTCCTACACAGATACGCAGTATTTT.